The entry below describes one TCR beta chain. Its antigen is not identified. This record comes from a study of siplizumab effects on memory and regulatory T cells. Overall study findings and caveats: Mappable alloreactive CD4+ clones were on average roughly 70% Treg-derived with siplizumab, less than 30% in controls. The diversity of naive T cells seemed greater than that of memory cells, and their alloresponse contribution seemed major.

For every sample, 100,000 or so TCR templates were assayed. This table comes from immunoSEQ multiplex PCR, and its TCRdb copy is limited to in-frame clones, with some not included. The sample has around 100,000 clones, 85% to 95% seen once; the top ten hold 1% to 1.5%. This CDR3 contains 14 residues. CDR1 SGHAT and CDR2 FQNNGV come from the germline V gene. With V trimmed by 7 bases and J by 8 bases, 11 bases remained unmatched. The chain links TRBV11-2 to TRBJ2-4; 7 bases line up with TRBD2. The sequence was collected from a human donor in good health. Sequenced material: non-Treg CD4+ T cells sorted from blood. CDR3 in DNA: TGTGCCAGCATCGAGGGAGGGCCGACGGACATTCAGTACTTC. Translation gives CASIEGGPTDIQYF.